The sequence of this TCR beta chain was determined in a study of OX40 agonist ivuxolimab in advanced cancers. At the level of the study: Patients received ivuxolimab, an intravenous treatment, every 2 weeks at 0.01 to 10 mg/kg. Study outcomes and limitations: The study found that CD8+ T cells averaged more expanded clones than CD4+. Antigen specificity was not determined for the expanded peripheral T cells.

About this clone itself: The target antigen is unknown.

Clones were sequenced by immunoSEQ multiplex PCR, and TCRdb holds only the in-frame ones, with some missing. The sample has 55,000 to 70,000 clones, around four fifths seen once. Sequencing was performed on CD4+ or CD8+ T cells sorted from blood, taken in a trial of the OX40 agonist ivuxolimab. This clonotype was sampled from an adult with an advanced solid tumor such as melanoma, head and neck, liver or kidney cancer.

The CDR3 loop reads CASSRLGREGEQYF. The CDR3 bases are TGTGCCAGCAGCCGCCTGGGGCGGGAGGGGGAGCAGTACTTC. The rearrangement joins TRBV5-6 to TRBJ2-7; 9 positions agree with TRBD2. Germline CDR1 and CDR2: SGHDT and YYEEEE. This CDR3 is built from 14 residues. V shed 4 bases and J 7 bases; nucleotides not matched to a gene: 9.